A selection of T cell receptor beta chains follows, all from one sample in a study of T cell responses to AZD1222 COVID-19 vaccine. Clones were sequenced by immunoSEQ multiplex PCR, and TCRdb holds only the in-frame ones, with some missing. The sample consists of approximately 130,000 clones, 89% of them appearing once. Sample: peripheral blood, taken 28 days after the second AZD1222 dose. The receptor set was obtained from an adult who received the AZD1222 COVID-19 vaccine. Both conserved end residues are part of each CDR3. D genes are given only for firm matches. Only part of the rows carry a size: once, few, many, or a class if the clone is expanded.

once	14	TRBJ1-2	TRBD1	TRBV2	CASLWTGGFGGYTF	TGTGCCAGCCTATGGACAGGGGGCTTTGGTGGCTACACCTTC
-	14	TRBJ1-4	-	TRBV10-3	CAISARQGIEKLFF	TGTGCCATCAGTGCGCGGCAGGGGATTGAAAAACTGTTTTTT
-	14	TRBJ1-1	-	TRBV2	CASQVGGLNTEAFF	TGTGCCAGCCAGGTCGGGGGCTTGAACACTGAAGCTTTCTTT
-	12	TRBJ1-1	-	TRBV9	CASSVGGTEAFF	TGTGCCAGCAGCGTAGGAGGCACTGAAGCTTTCTTT
-	15	TRBJ1-2	TRBD1	TRBV6-5	CASSYSGTGGYGYTF	TGTGCCAGCAGTTACTCCGGGACAGGGGGGTATGGCTACACCTTC
-	13	TRBJ2-5	-	TRBV5-1	CASSLATQETQYF	TGCGCCAGCAGCTTGGCCACTCAAGAGACCCAGTACTTC
-	10	TRBJ2-5	-	TRBV30	CAWGEETQYF	TGTGCCTGGGGGGAGGAGACCCAGTACTTC
-	14	TRBJ1-2	TRBD1	TRBV5-8	CASQDRAANYGYTF	TGTGCCAGTCAGGACAGGGCAGCTAACTATGGCTACACCTTC
-	16	TRBJ1-2	TRBD1	TRBV7-2	CASSPGQAPTNYGYTF	TGTGCCAGCAGCCCCGGACAGGCCCCGACTAACTATGGCTACACCTTC
-	14	TRBJ2-4	TRBD2	TRBV29-1	CSVRGLLADDIQYF	TGCAGCGTCCGAGGGTTACTAGCGGACGACATTCAGTACTTC
once	12	TRBJ1-2	-	TRBV19	CASSPGSYGYTF	TGTGCCAGTAGTCCCGGGTCCTATGGCTACACCTTC
-	13	TRBJ2-5	-	TRBV19	CASSTGSQETQYF	TGTGCCAGTAGTACTGGGAGCCAAGAGACCCAGTACTTC
few	14	TRBJ1-1	TRBD1	TRBV2	CASSPDRGYTEAFF	TGTGCCAGCAGCCCGGACAGGGGCTACACTGAAGCTTTCTTT
-	14	TRBJ2-2	-	TRBV7-2	CASSPGLLTGELFF	TGTGCCAGCAGCCCGGGACTGCTTACCGGGGAGCTGTTTTTT
few	15	TRBJ1-5	-	TRBV30	CAWSSGADPNQPQHF	TGTGCCTGGTCCTCCGGGGCAGATCCCAATCAGCCCCAGCATTTT
-	15	TRBJ2-2	TRBD1	TRBV24-1	CATSDLSTGAGELFF	TGTGCCACCAGTGATTTGTCGACAGGGGCCGGGGAGCTGTTTTTT
-	15	TRBJ1-1	-	TRBV7-9	CASSLEGSMNTEAFF	TGTGCCAGCAGCTTAGAGGGTTCCATGAACACTGAAGCTTTCTTT
-	13	TRBJ2-3	TRBD1	TRBV6-4	CASRSTGTDTQYF	TGTGCCAGCAGATCGACAGGGACAGATACGCAGTATTTT
-	15	TRBJ2-3	TRBD1	TRBV11-3	CASSLEGQGVDTQYF	TGTGCCAGCAGCTTAGAGGGACAGGGGGTAGATACGCAGTATTTT
-	16	TRBJ1-2	-	TRBV6-2/TRBV6-3	CASSPGPRAIGYGYTF	TGTGCCAGCAGTCCGGGACCGAGGGCTATCGGCTATGGCTACACCTTC
-	14	TRBJ1-2	-	TRBV5-1	CASSLGTVSYGYTF	TGCGCCAGCAGCTTGGGGACGGTCAGCTATGGCTACACCTTC
-	17	TRBJ2-3	TRBD1	TRBV4-1	CASSLDRASTSTDTQYF	TGCGCCAGCAGCCTGGACAGGGCTTCCACGAGCACAGATACGCAGTATTTT
-	14	TRBJ1-2	-	TRBV27	CASSFRQPTNGYTF	TGTGCCAGCAGTTTCCGACAGCCTACCAATGGCTACACCTTC
-	16	TRBJ1-4	-	TRBV27	CATAARAGWTNEKLFF	TGTGCCACCGCGGCCCGGGCAGGCTGGACTAATGAAAAACTGTTTTTT
-	15	TRBJ1-5	TRBD1	TRBV19	CASSTTGTIDQPQHF	TGTGCCAGTAGCACGACAGGGACGATTGATCAGCCCCAGCATTTT
once	12	TRBJ1-1	-	TRBV12-3/TRBV12-4	CASSWRRSEAFF	TGTGCCAGCAGTTGGAGGAGGTCTGAAGCTTTCTTT
once	15	TRBJ2-7	TRBD1	TRBV7-2	CASSSDRGGSYEQYF	TGTGCCAGCAGCTCCGACAGGGGAGGTTCCTACGAGCAGTACTTC
-	13	TRBJ2-4	TRBD1	TRBV6-1	CASSEVWGTEQYF	TGTGCCAGCAGTGAAGTATGGGGGACAGAACAGTACTTC
-	16	TRBJ1-2	-	TRBV4-1	CASSQDVEGFGYGYTF	TGCGCCAGCAGCCAAGATGTCGAAGGATTCGGCTATGGCTACACCTTC
-	15	TRBJ1-2	-	TRBV7-2	CASSLQLTTFYGYTF	TGTGCCAGCAGCCTACAACTGACTACCTTCTATGGCTACACCTTC
-	12	TRBJ2-5	-	TRBV6-5	CASSLGKETQYF	TGTGCCAGCAGTTTGGGGAAAGAGACCCAGTACTTC
-	17	TRBJ2-4	TRBD2	TRBV6-2/TRBV6-3	CASSSGLAGVGIDIQYF	TGTGCCAGCAGCTCCGGACTAGCGGGGGTAGGAATAGACATTCAGTACTTC
-	14	TRBJ1-6	TRBD1	TRBV2	CASKTDRVWSPLHF	TGTGCCAGCAAGACGGACAGGGTCTGGTCACCCCTCCACTTT
-	16	TRBJ2-4	-	TRBV4-3	CASSDWTGGPRNIQYF	TGCGCCAGCAGCGACTGGACTGGGGGTCCTAGGAACATTCAGTACTTC
-	12	TRBJ1-6	-	TRBV6-5	CASRRGESPLHF	TGTGCCAGCAGGCGGGGTGAATCACCCCTCCACTTT
-	15	TRBJ1-5	TRBD1	TRBV3-1/TRBV3-2	CASSLAGTGYQPQHF	TGTGCCAGCAGCTTAGCCGGGACAGGGTATCAGCCCCAGCATTTT
-	14	TRBJ2-1	TRBD2	TRBV11-2	CASSVPAGTSEQFF	TGTGCCAGCAGCGTACCCGCCGGGACTAGCGAGCAGTTCTTC
-	12	TRBJ1-2	-	TRBV28	CATLDSLVGYTF	TGTGCCACTCTGGACTCCCTGGTAGGCTACACCTTC
once	13	TRBJ2-7	-	TRBV18	CASSPPGSDEQYF	TGTGCCAGCTCACCACCAGGGTCAGACGAGCAGTACTTC
-	18	TRBJ2-1	-	TRBV27	CASSLLPPSESSYNEQFF	TGTGCCAGCAGTTTATTACCCCCCAGCGAAAGCTCCTACAATGAGCAGTTCTTC
-	12	TRBJ1-1	-	TRBV6-6	CASSYTSGEAFF	TGTGCCAGCAGTTACACCAGCGGTGAAGCTTTCTTT
-	14	TRBJ1-5	-	TRBV5-8	CASSSLWGHQPQHF	TGTGCCAGCAGCTCCCTTTGGGGGCATCAGCCCCAGCATTTT